These 23 T cell receptor beta chains were all obtained from the same sample, sequenced in a study of blood T cell repertoires in COVID-19. Assay: immunoSEQ multiplex PCR; the TCRdb copy retains only in-frame clones and omits some. The sample has 200,000 or so clones, 88% seen once. The sequencing sample was made of PBMCs or T cells enriched from blood (not recorded which). All receptors come from a woman in her twenties or thirties who had recovered from COVID-19.

V and J are TRBV6-1 and TRBJ1-2; D gene ambiguous. From germline, CDR1 is MNHNS and CDR2 SASEGT. V was shortened by 3 bases and J by 1 base, with 6 bases between the two germline ends. The CDR3 covers 13 residues. As DNA, the CDR3 is TGTGCCAGCAGTGATAGACTTAACTATGGCTACACCTTC. It specifies CASSDRLNYGYTF.

This clone was seen a handful of times. The rearrangement uses TRBV6-5 and TRBJ1-1; the D is unclear. CDR3 length equals 15 residues. Germline CDR1 MNHEY, CDR2 SVGAGI. V was shortened by 0 bases and J by 0 bases, with 8 bases between the two germline ends. CDR3 sequence: CASSYSSIMNTEAFF. DNA of the CDR3: TGTGCCAGCAGTTACTCGAGTATTATGAACACTGAAGCTTTCTTT.

This sequence joins TRBV6-5 and TRBJ1-2; TRBD1 matches 10 bases. J gave up 8 bases and V 0 bases, and 9 bases lay outside the gene matches. Per the germline V gene, CDR1 is MNHEY and CDR2 is SVGAGI. This CDR3 is built from 16 residues. For the CDR3, the DNA is TGTGCCAGCAGTTACTCCTCCGGGACAGGGGTTATAGGCTACACCTTC. It translates to CASSYSSGTGVIGYTF.

J is TRBJ2-7 and V is TRBV27; 7 positions agree with TRBD1. The trim removed 5 bases at V and 3 bases at J, leaving 7 bases unmatched. CDR1 and CDR2 (germline): MNHEY, SMNVEV (reference sequence). CDR3 length: 14 amino acids. Written as DNA, the CDR3 is TGTGCCAGCAGTCGACGGACAGGAAACTACGAGCAGTACTTC. Its translation is CASSRRTGNYEQYF.

This clone was counted once. J is TRBJ2-1 and V is TRBV7-9, with a tentative D call TRBD1 (6 bases). Germline V lookup: CDR1 SEHNR, CDR2 FQNEAQ (reference sequence). The V end was cut by 2 bases, the J end by 7 bases, with 12 bases between. The CDR3 is made up of 14 amino acids. CDR3 bases: TGTGCCAGCAGCTTATCCCCAGGGGAGAATGAGCAGTTCTTC. Its translation: CASSLSPGENEQFF.

This clone was seen just once. The V call is TRBV5-1, the J call TRBJ1-1; 7 bases are shared with TRBD1. The junction had 8 bases not matched to a gene; V was cut back by 0 bases and J by 0 bases. Per germline, CDR1 SGHRS and CDR2 YFSETQ. CDR3 length equals 17 residues. CDR3 nucleotide sequence: TGCGCCAGCAGCTTGGTACAGGGGATGGCTATGAACACTGAAGCTTTCTTT. Protein product: CASSLVQGMAMNTEAFF.

The chain recombines TRBV18 with TRBJ2-1, with TRBD2 identical over 10 bases. Per the germline V gene, CDR1 is KGHSH and CDR2 is LQKENI. This CDR3 region has 15 residues. The trim removed 3 bases at V and 9 bases at J, leaving 8 bases unmatched. The DNA of the CDR3 is TGTGCCAGCTCACCCTTAGCGGGGGGTGACGGTGAGCAGTTCTTC. Translated, it gives CASSPLAGGDGEQFF.

This sequence joins TRBV5-5 and TRBJ1-1; no firm D call. Germline loops: CDR1 SGHKS, CDR2 YYEKEE (reference sequence). V was cut by 1 base and J by 0 bases, with 4 bases left in between. The CDR3 contains 13 residues. This CDR3 reads CASSLLVNTEAFF. Here the CDR3 DNA reads TGTGCCAGCAGCTTGCTTGTGAACACTGAAGCTTTCTTT.

Turning to this clone: The sample contains more than one DNA sequence encoding this CDR3. The genes are TRBV4-3 and TRBJ1-2; D remains ambiguous. The germline V and J ends were trimmed by 1 base and 3 bases, with 12 bases remaining between them. Per germline, CDR1 LGHNA and CDR2 YSLEER. The CDR3 is 15 amino acids. The DNA of the CDR3 is TGCGCCAGCAGCCAAGGTTCAGGTGGTGACTATGGCTACACCTTC. Translation: CASSQGSGGDYGYTF.

This sequence joins TRBV5-1 and TRBJ2-2; 9 nucleotides agree with TRBD1. Germline V lookup: CDR1 SGHRS, CDR2 YFSETQ. This CDR3 comprises 14 residues. V was pared by 4 bases and J by 5 bases, with 3 bases of the junction left unmatched. The CDR3 region has the DNA TGCGCCAGCAGCATTGACAGGGGGACCGGGGAGCTGTTTTTT. Its protein is CASSIDRGTGELFF.

This chain connects TRBV7-3 to TRBJ2-7; 9 bases are shared with TRBD1. V trimming: 5 bases; J trimming: 11 bases; junction bases outside the gene matches: 13. CDR3 length: 14 amino acids. The germline V gene encodes CDR1 SGHTA and CDR2 FQGTGA. The CDR3 coding sequence is TGTGCCAGCAGCGCGACGCTACAGGGGGCGAAGGAGTACTTC. Its translation: CASSATLQGAKEYF.

This clone has only one observation. This chain uses TRBV6-1 with TRBJ2-3, with TRBD1 matching 7 bases. The CDR3 runs 17 residues. Trimming removed 4 bases from V and 2 bases from J; junction bases left unmatched: 12. The germline V gene has CDR1 MNHNS and CDR2 SASEGT. The CDR3 nucleotides read TGTGCCAGCAGTGCCCAAAGGGCCGGGACAGCCACAGATACGCAGTATTTT. This codes for CASSAQRAGTATDTQYF.

The chain joins TRBV29-1 to TRBJ1-1; maybe TRBD1 (5 bases). With 1 base removed from V and 11 bases from J, the gap between germline ends came to 11 bases. This CDR3 contains 11 residues. Germline V gene data show CDR1 as SQVTM and CDR2 as ANQGSEA. CDR3 residues: CSVEVGRAAFF. The CDR3 DNA follows: TGCAGCGTTGAAGTGGGCAGGGCGGCTTTCTTT.

This clone was detected once. In DNA, the CDR3 is TGTGCCACCAGCAGAGAGTTAGCAGCACCCGGGACAGACAATCAGCCCCAGCATTTT. Translated: CATSRELAAPGTDNQPQHF. The rearrangement links TRBV15 to TRBJ1-5; 7 bases agree with TRBD1. The V segment lost 0 bases and the J segment 3 bases; nucleotides outside the gene matches: 14. Germline V lookup: CDR1 LNHNV, CDR2 YYDKDF (reference sequence). CDR3 size: 19 residues.

The rearrangement joins TRBV6-5 to TRBJ1-2, with D maybe TRBD1 (5 bases). Looked up from germline, CDR1 is MNHEY and CDR2 is SVGAGI. V was clipped by 7 bases and J by 0 bases, with 9 bases between them. The CDR3 covers 13 residues. The CDR3 bases are TGTGCCAGCAAGACAGTTACTAACTATGGCTACACCTTC. Amino acid sequence: CASKTVTNYGYTF.

This clone was observed once. The rearrangement joins TRBV10-3 to TRBJ1-2; maybe TRBD1 (6 bases). The CDR3 has 16 residues. V dropped 0 bases and J dropped 6 bases, with 17 bases sitting between them. Looked up from germline, CDR1 is ENHRY and CDR2 is SYGVKD. CDR3 in amino acids: CAISESRTGGIHGYTF. CDR3 bases: TGTGCCATCAGTGAGTCGAGAACGGGGGGCATACATGGCTACACCTTC.

CDR3 amino acids: CASSYIRTANYGYTF. CDR3 DNA sequence: TGTGCCAGCAGTTACATCAGGACAGCTAACTATGGCTACACCTTC. The chain combines TRBV6-2 or TRBV6-3 with TRBJ1-2, with D possibly matching TRBD1 (6 bases). V was shortened by 2 bases and J by 0 bases, with 10 bases between the two germline ends. CDR1 and CDR2 from the germline V gene are MNHEY and SVGEGT. The CDR3 length is 15 residues.

The gene calls are TRBV4-2 and TRBJ1-2; 7 bases match TRBD1. Germline values: CDR1 LGHNA, CDR2 YNFKEQ. V was clipped by 0 bases and J by 8 bases; unmatched bases: 12. The CDR3 runs 16 residues. Here the CDR3 DNA reads TGTGCCAGCAGCCAAGAGGTCGAAACAGGGGTAGGGGGCTACACCTTC. As protein: CASSQEVETGVGGYTF.

The chain has TRBV19 and TRBJ2-7; 10 bases match TRBD2. This CDR3 contains 15 residues. V was clipped by 0 bases and J by 2 bases; unmatched bases: 1. Per the germline V gene, CDR1 is LNHDA and CDR2 is SQIVND (reference sequence). The CDR3 coding sequence is TGTGCCAGTAGTATAGATAGCGGGGGGACCTACGAGCAGTACTTC. Its translation is CASSIDSGGTYEQYF.

The chain uses TRBV7-9 and TRBJ2-7; the match to TRBD2 covers 9 bases. Germline V lookup: CDR1 SEHNR, CDR2 FQNEAQ (reference sequence). Trimming took 4 bases from V and 5 from J; bases not matched to a gene: 15. There are 17 residues in the CDR3. The CDR3, as DNA: TGTGCCAGCAGCTCATCGTTCCCTCTAGCGGGGAAAGACGAGCAGTACTTC. Protein product: CASSSSFPLAGKDEQYF. The full variable domain, in which reference TRBV7-9 and TRBJ2-7 provide the parts outside the CDR3, is DTGVSQNPRHKITKRGQNVTFRCDPISEHNRLYWYRQTLGQGPEFLTYFQNEAQLEKSRLLSDRFSAERPKGSFSTLEIQRTEQGDSAMYLCASSSSFPLAGKDEQYFGPGTRLTVT.

This sequence joins TRBV6-1 and TRBJ1-2; D might be TRBD1 (5 bases). The germline gives CDR1 MNHNS, CDR2 SASEGT. This CDR3 is built from 14 residues. The V end lost 0 bases, the J end lost 4 bases, and 9 bases lay between the germline ends. The CDR3 nucleotides read TGTGCCAGCAGTGAAGCACGACAGCTCTATGGCTACACCTTC. This encodes CASSEARQLYGYTF.

This clone was detected only a few times. The chain couples TRBV11-1 to TRBJ2-1; 9 bases are a match to TRBD2. Germline trimming cut 1 base from V and 7 bases from J; bases unmatched to any gene: 8. The germline V gene has CDR1 SGHAT and CDR2 FQDESV (reference sequence). This CDR3 comprises 16 residues. The CDR3 region is CASSLVRAGGQNEQFF. CDR3 coding DNA: TGTGCCAGCAGCTTAGTAAGAGCGGGGGGCCAAAATGAGCAGTTCTTC.

J is TRBJ1-6 and V is TRBV4-3, with D perhaps matching TRBD1 (6 bases). There are 15 residues in the CDR3. Germline CDR1 reads LGHNA; CDR2 reads YSLEER. Trimming took off 4 bases at V and 8 bases at J, with 15 bases between the two ends. CDR3 nucleotides: TGCGCCAGCAGCCCCGGGTGGGGGGGCGATTCACCCCTCCACTTT. Translated, it gives CASSPGWGGDSPLHF.